The rows below give T cell receptor beta chains drawn from one sample of a study of blood T cells in healthy people across ages. TCRdb ran MiXCR on the 5' RACE reads and lists one entry per CDR3 protein. The sample yields roughly 790,000 distinct CDR3 sequences, 43% seen once. Sequencing was performed on blood. These receptors were taken from a woman aged 60-75 years in good health. CDR3s include the opening cysteine and the closing phenylalanine or tryptophan. Each record gives: D gene, J gene, V gene, clone size, CDR3 DNA, CDR3 protein. D genes are given only for firm matches. Only some rows state a clone size, as once, few, many or a class for expanded clones.

D gene: TRBD2; J gene: TRBJ2-1; V gene: TRBV6-2/TRBV6-3; clone size: -; CDR3 DNA: TGTGCCAGCCGATCGGGGGGAGGAAGGTTAAATGAGCAGTTCTTC; CDR3 protein: CASRSGGGRLNEQFF
D gene: TRBD1; J gene: TRBJ2-2; V gene: TRBV29-1; clone size: -; CDR3 DNA: TGCAGCGTTGCGGGACAGGGGGCTAACGGGGAGCTGTTTTTT; CDR3 protein: CSVAGQGANGELFF
D gene: -; J gene: TRBJ1-2; V gene: TRBV28; clone size: -; CDR3 DNA: TGTGCCAGCAGTGGCGACAGTCACTATGGCTACACCTTC; CDR3 protein: CASSGDSHYGYTF
D gene: -; J gene: TRBJ2-2; V gene: TRBV7-9; clone size: -; CDR3 DNA: TGTGCCAGCAGCTTAGATCGGTCCCCCGGGGAGCTGTTTTTT; CDR3 protein: CASSLDRSPGELFF
D gene: TRBD1; J gene: TRBJ2-5; V gene: TRBV25-1; clone size: few; CDR3 DNA: TGTGCCAGCAGTGTTTTGCCGGGACAGGGGAAACAAGAGACCCAGTACTTC; CDR3 protein: CASSVLPGQGKQETQYF
D gene: TRBD2; J gene: TRBJ2-1; V gene: TRBV5-1; clone size: -; CDR3 DNA: TGCGCCAGCAATGGCGCTAGCGGGGGTTATGAGCAGTTCTTC; CDR3 protein: CASNGASGGYEQFF
D gene: TRBD2; J gene: TRBJ2-5; V gene: TRBV5-1; clone size: many; CDR3 DNA: TGTGCCAGCAGTCTAGCGGGAGGCGGGCAAGAGACCCAGTACTTC; CDR3 protein: CASSLAGGGQETQYF
D gene: TRBD1; J gene: TRBJ2-7; V gene: TRBV20-1; clone size: few; CDR3 DNA: TGCAGTGCTAATCGGGACAGGGGTAACGAGCAGTACTTC; CDR3 protein: CSANRDRGNEQYF
D gene: -; J gene: TRBJ2-1; V gene: TRBV7-3; clone size: -; CDR3 DNA: TGTGCCAGCAGCTTAATAGCGGAGAGCTCCTACAATGAGCAGTTCTTC; CDR3 protein: CASSLIAESSYNEQFF
D gene: -; J gene: TRBJ2-3; V gene: TRBV20-1; clone size: -; CDR3 DNA: TGCAGTGCTAGAGAAATTAGCACAGATACGCAGTATTTT; CDR3 protein: CSAREISTDTQYF
D gene: TRBD1; J gene: TRBJ2-7; V gene: TRBV28; clone size: few; CDR3 DNA: TGTGCCAGCAGTCCCCGGACAGGGCAGTACTTC; CDR3 protein: CASSPRTGQYF
D gene: TRBD2; J gene: TRBJ2-3; V gene: TRBV7-2; clone size: few; CDR3 DNA: TGTGCCAGCACCAGCTGGGGCGGGAGGGGCACAGATACGCAGTATTTT; CDR3 protein: CASTSWGGRGTDTQYF
D gene: -; J gene: TRBJ1-3; V gene: TRBV6-5; clone size: -; CDR3 DNA: TGTGCCAGCAGTTACTCGATGGGGACTGATGGAAACACCATATATTTT; CDR3 protein: CASSYSMGTDGNTIYF
D gene: TRBD1; J gene: TRBJ2-3; V gene: TRBV9; clone size: -; CDR3 DNA: TGTGCCAGCAGCGTAGTGGGGACAGGGTTGGATACGCAGTATTTT; CDR3 protein: CASSVVGTGLDTQYF
D gene: TRBD1; J gene: TRBJ2-7; V gene: TRBV10-3; clone size: many; CDR3 DNA: TGTGCCATCAGCGAGGGGACAGAGAACCTCTCCTACGAGCAGTACTTC; CDR3 protein: CAISEGTENLSYEQYF
D gene: -; J gene: TRBJ2-7; V gene: TRBV7-8; clone size: -; CDR3 DNA: TGTGCCAGCAGCTTAAACAGATTCTACAATGAGCAGTACTTC; CDR3 protein: CASSLNRFYNEQYF